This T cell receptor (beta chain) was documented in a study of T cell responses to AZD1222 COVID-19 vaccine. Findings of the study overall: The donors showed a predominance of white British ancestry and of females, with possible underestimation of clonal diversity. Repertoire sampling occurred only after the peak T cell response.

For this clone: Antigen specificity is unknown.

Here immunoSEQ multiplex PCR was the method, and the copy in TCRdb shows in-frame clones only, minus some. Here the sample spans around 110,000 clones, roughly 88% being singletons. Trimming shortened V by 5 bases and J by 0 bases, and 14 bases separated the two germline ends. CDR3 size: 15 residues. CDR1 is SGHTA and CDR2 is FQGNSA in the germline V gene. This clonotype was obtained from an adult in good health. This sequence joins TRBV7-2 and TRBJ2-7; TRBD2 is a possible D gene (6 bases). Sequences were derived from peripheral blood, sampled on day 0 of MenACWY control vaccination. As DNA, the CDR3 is TGTGCCAGCAGCCCTAGCGCTATCAACTCCTACGAGCAGTACTTC. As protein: CASSPSAINSYEQYF.